This entry lists 11 T cell receptor beta chains sequenced from one sample in a study of neoadjuvant anti-PD-1 for oral cavity cancer. The assay was immunoSEQ multiplex PCR, and TCRdb's table has in-frame clones only and misses some. Found here are 55,000 to 75,000 clones, 86% of them singletons; the top ten hold more than 2.5%. Sample time point: after neoadjuvant nivolumab, at surgical resection. The material sequenced was PBMCs, taken after nivolumab (anti-PD-1) treatment. The receptors come from a person between 40 and 79 years old with oral cavity squamous cell carcinoma.

The chain joins TRBV5-1 to TRBJ2-1; 11 nucleotides match TRBD1. After removal of 8 bases from V and 6 bases from J, the junction contained 7 bases not matched to a gene. The germline V gene encodes CDR1 SGHRS and CDR2 YFSETQ. The CDR3 consists of 14 residues. The CDR3 DNA follows: TGCGCCAGTCGAGCCGGGACAGGGGGCAATGAGCAGTTCTTC. As protein: CASRAGTGGNEQFF.

The table lists this clone with a few counts. The genes are TRBV6-1 and TRBJ1-4; TRBD1 matches at 8 bases. J was trimmed by 5 bases and V by 4 bases; bases with no gene match: 6. This CDR3 contains 15 residues. Per the germline V gene, CDR1 is MNHNS and CDR2 is SASEGT. DNA for the CDR3: TGTGCCAGCAGTGGCTATACAGGGGGGAATGAAAAACTGTTTTTT. It encodes CASSGYTGGNEKLFF.

This clone was recorded once. The chain has TRBV30 and TRBJ1-2; tentatively, D is TRBD1 (6 bases). Trimming took 4 bases from V and 1 from J, leaving 25 bases between them. This CDR3 has 18 residues. Germline-derived CDR1 and CDR2 are GTSNPN and SVGIG (reference sequence). The CDR3 DNA follows: TGTGCCTGGAAGGCCCCGGGCCCCAGGGGAGCCTTTAACTATGGCTACACCTTC. Translated, it gives CAWKAPGPRGAFNYGYTF.

This chain connects TRBV11-3 to TRBJ2-3; the match to TRBD1 covers 7 bases. Germline CDR1 reads SGHNT; CDR2 reads YENEEA. The CDR3 loop spans 17 amino acids. Trimming at V came to 5 bases and at J to 0 bases, leaving 11 bases not matched to a gene. CDR3 DNA: TGTGCCAGCAGCCATCCGAAGACAGGGATGAGCACAGATACGCAGTATTTT. Its protein is CASSHPKTGMSTDTQYF.

This chain connects TRBV18 to TRBJ2-7; 8 nucleotides agree with TRBD2. This CDR3 is built from 14 residues. The V and J ends lost 4 bases and 4 bases, in that order; junction bases with no gene match: 6. The germline CDR1 and CDR2 sequences are KGHSH and LQKENI. CDR3 in DNA: TGTGCCAGCTCACGTCCGGGACTAGATTACGAGCAGTACTTC. The encoded protein is CASSRPGLDYEQYF.

The chain recombines TRBV7-7 with TRBJ2-1; 7 nucleotides align to TRBD1. Germline V lookup: CDR1 SSHAT, CDR2 FNYEAQ (reference sequence). This CDR3 comprises 14 residues. The junction had 11 bases not matched to a gene; V was cut back by 5 bases and J by 10 bases. The CDR3 spells CASSPDRDSGEQFF. Here the CDR3 DNA reads TGTGCCAGCAGCCCAGACAGGGATTCGGGAGAGCAGTTCTTC. The full variable domain, rest sourced from reference TRBV7-7 and TRBJ2-1, is GAGVSQSPRYKVTKRGQDVTLRCDPISSHATLYWYQQALGQGPEFLTYFNYEAQPDKSGLPSDRFSAERPEGSISTLTIQRTEQRDSAMYRCASSPDRDSGEQFFGPGTRLTVL.

The rearrangement joins TRBV28 to TRBJ2-1; D is undetermined. Germline CDR1 is MDHEN and CDR2 is SYDVKM. The CDR3 length is 12 residues. V lost 5 bases and J lost 8, with 10 bases in between. CDR3 sequence (DNA): TGTGCCAGCAGTACCATGCTCTATGAGCAGTTCTTC. Its protein product is CASSTMLYEQFF.

The chain joins TRBV6-1 to TRBJ2-7, with D unresolved. The CDR3 is made up of 14 amino acids. Germline values: CDR1 MNHNS, CDR2 SASEGT. Trimming pared 7 bases from V and 0 bases from J, leaving 13 bases between. The CDR3 region has the DNA TGTGCCAGCAAAGAAGGCGGTTCCTCCTACGAGCAGTACTTC. This gives the protein CASKEGGSSYEQYF.

This clone was observed a single time. This rearrangement joins TRBV7-9 to TRBJ2-7; no reliable D call. The ends were cut back, 1 base at V and 10 bases at J, with 14 bases in the middle. The CDR3 runs to 13 residues. Germline V lookup: CDR1 SEHNR, CDR2 FQNEAQ (reference sequence). The CDR3 DNA sequence: TGTGCCAGCAGCTTAGAGGGCCCCCCCCAACAGTACTTC. This encodes CASSLEGPPQQYF.

This clone appeared a single time. The chain joins TRBV2 to TRBJ2-7, with a possible D match to TRBD1 (5 bases). The CDR3 is made up of 15 amino acids. The germline V and J ends were trimmed by 7 bases and 1 base, with 17 bases remaining between them. CDR1 is SNHLY and CDR2 is FYNNEI in the germline V gene. The DNA of the CDR3 is TGTGCCAGCAAGAGGTTACAGGTAGTGTCCTACGAGCAGTACTTC. It codes for CASKRLQVVSYEQYF.

The genes are TRBV4-1 and TRBJ1-3; D is ambiguous. Germline CDR1 and CDR2: MGHRA and YSYEKL. The CDR3 loop spans 16 amino acids. The germline V and J ends were trimmed by 0 bases and 4 bases, with 13 bases remaining between them. The CDR3 DNA follows: TGCGCCAGCAGCCAAGATCTTCCGGAATGGGGAAACACCATATATTTT. This sequence encodes CASSQDLPEWGNTIYF.